The 6 T cell receptor beta chains below were found in one sample sequenced in a study of T cells in Graves' hyperthyroidism and ophthalmopathy. The CDR3 regions of TCR beta were amplified from RNA transcripts. With the HTBI primer set, the TCR CDR3 went through a first round of RT-PCR. TCRdb redid the calling of the multiplex PCR reads with MiXCR, one entry per CDR3 protein. The sample holds about 260,000 distinct CDR3 sequences, less than 20% seen once. The sequenced sample was blood. The receptors come from a woman between 18 and 29 years old with Graves' ophthalmopathy.

This clonotype was counted at least ten times. The chain combines TRBV20-1 with TRBJ2-2; tentatively, D is TRBD1 (6 bases). Per the germline V gene, CDR1 is DFQATT and CDR2 is SNEGSKA (reference sequence). Trimming took off 4 bases at V and 3 bases at J, with 15 bases between the two ends. This CDR3 contains 15 residues. The CDR3 DNA reads TGCAGTGCTAAACCTCCAAACAGGGACACCGGGGAGCTGTTTTTT. Its translation: CSAKPPNRDTGELFF.

This clonotype was counted ten times or more. CDR3 loop: CASRANLYQETQYF. In nucleotides, the CDR3 is TGCGCCAGCAGGGCAAACCTATACCAAGAGACCCAGTACTTC. The chain joins TRBV4-1 to TRBJ2-5, with unresolved D. The V end was cut by 6 bases, the J end by 0 bases, with 11 bases between. The CDR3 is made up of 14 amino acids. CDR1 and CDR2 (germline): MGHRA, YSYEKL.

The sample holds many counts of this clonotype. The chain uses TRBV12-3 or TRBV12-4 and TRBJ1-5; 10 nucleotides align to TRBD1. The CDR3 is 18 residues long. V dropped 11 bases and J dropped 0; count of bases not matched to a gene: 16. The CDR3 here is CAVSIGTGDVISNQPQHF. The CDR3 nucleotides are TGTGCCGTCTCGATCGGGACAGGGGATGTAATTAGCAATCAGCCCCAGCATTTT.

This clonotype was counted ten times or more. This rearrangement joins TRBV4-1 to TRBJ2-7; weak D call: TRBD1 (6 bases). Trimming shortened V by 3 bases and J by 3 bases, and 15 bases separated the two germline ends. Per germline, CDR1 MGHRA and CDR2 YSYEKL. The CDR3 has 15 amino acids. CDR3 in DNA: TGCGCCAGCAGCCAGCCCCGGGACAAGAACTACGAGCAGTACTTC. This encodes CASSQPRDKNYEQYF.

This clonotype was detected only a few times. The chain couples TRBV19 to TRBJ1-6; D remains ambiguous. Germline V gene data show CDR1 as LNHDA and CDR2 as SQIVND (reference sequence). The CDR3 is 12 residues long. V was clipped by 5 bases and J by 7 bases, with 6 bases between them. The CDR3 is CASSGVNSPLHF. The CDR3 bases are TGTGCCAGTAGTGGGGTAAATTCACCCCTCCACTTT.

In its sample, this clonotype was seen many times. The V gene is TRBV24-1, the J gene TRBJ1-5; TRBD1 matches at 9 bases. CDR1 and CDR2 (germline): KGHDR, SFDVKD. Losses at the gene ends were 4 bases for V and 4 bases for J; bases not matched to a gene: 10. The CDR3 is 17 amino acids. The CDR3 sequence is CATSDPRDRVSNQPQHF. The CDR3 region has the DNA TGTGCCACCAGTGACCCCCGGGACAGGGTATCTAATCAGCCCCAGCATTTT.